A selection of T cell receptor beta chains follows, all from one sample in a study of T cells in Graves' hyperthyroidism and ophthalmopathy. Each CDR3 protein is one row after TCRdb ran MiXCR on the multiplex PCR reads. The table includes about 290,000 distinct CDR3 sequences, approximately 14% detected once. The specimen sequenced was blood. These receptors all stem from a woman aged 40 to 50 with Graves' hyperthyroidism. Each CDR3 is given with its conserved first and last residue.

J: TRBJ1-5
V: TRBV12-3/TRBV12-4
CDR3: CASQRSRDYGEGQPQHF

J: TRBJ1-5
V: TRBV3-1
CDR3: CASSQAGDQPQHF

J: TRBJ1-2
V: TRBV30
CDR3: CAWSVGDGYTF

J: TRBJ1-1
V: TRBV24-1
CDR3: CATSDQGTEAFF

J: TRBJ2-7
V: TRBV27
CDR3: CASSPDSVSYEQYF

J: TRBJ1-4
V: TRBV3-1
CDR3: CASSYPGDGNEKLFF

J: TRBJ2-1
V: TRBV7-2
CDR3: CASSSLSATYNEQFF

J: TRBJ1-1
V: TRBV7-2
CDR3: CASGTVNTEAFF

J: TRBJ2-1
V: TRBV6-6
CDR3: CASSYFAGTSGRDEQFF

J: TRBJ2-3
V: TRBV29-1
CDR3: CSVATSGMLDTQYF

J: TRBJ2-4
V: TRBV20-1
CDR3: CSAPAFSKKGAKNIQYF

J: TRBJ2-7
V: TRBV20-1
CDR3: CSARAAGTGVYEQYF

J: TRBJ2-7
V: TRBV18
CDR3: CASSPGQRTYEQYF

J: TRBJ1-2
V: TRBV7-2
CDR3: CASSPAPDSGYTF

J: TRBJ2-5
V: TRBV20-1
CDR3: CSAPNRKQETQYF

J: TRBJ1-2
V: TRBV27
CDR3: CASSFRGLYGYTF

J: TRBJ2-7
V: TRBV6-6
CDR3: CASSYSSGVGPYEQYF

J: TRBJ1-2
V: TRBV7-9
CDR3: CASSRPTGDNYGYTF

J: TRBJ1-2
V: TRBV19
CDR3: CASSKRFDGYTF

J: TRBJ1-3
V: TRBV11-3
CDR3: CASSLIGGSGNTIYF

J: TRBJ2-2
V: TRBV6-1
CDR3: CASRESSGRAGELFF

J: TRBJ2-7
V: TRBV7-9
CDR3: CASSTPGLAGDEQYF

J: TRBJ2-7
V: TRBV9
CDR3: CASSVGLAGGTYEQYF

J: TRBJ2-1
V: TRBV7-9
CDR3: CASSLGTSGSWGEQFF

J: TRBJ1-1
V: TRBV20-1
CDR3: CSARNTDTEAFF

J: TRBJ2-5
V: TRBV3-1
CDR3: CASSPGLNGWGETQYF

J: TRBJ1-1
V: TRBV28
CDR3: CASSPGRTEAFF

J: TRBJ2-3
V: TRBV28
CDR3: CASSLLVDTDTQYF

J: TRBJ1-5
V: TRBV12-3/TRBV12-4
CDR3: CASRPGTAGWQPQHF

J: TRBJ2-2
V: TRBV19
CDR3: CASSIGWNTGELFF

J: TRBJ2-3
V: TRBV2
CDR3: CASSGGLAGATDTQYF

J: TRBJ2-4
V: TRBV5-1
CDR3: CASSLQGAENIQYF

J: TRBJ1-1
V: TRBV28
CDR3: CASTLTGTGEAFF

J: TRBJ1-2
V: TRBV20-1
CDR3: CSTRPGDGYTF

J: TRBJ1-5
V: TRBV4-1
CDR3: CASSQEQGNYQPQHF

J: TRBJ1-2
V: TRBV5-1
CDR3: CASSPGVDGYTF

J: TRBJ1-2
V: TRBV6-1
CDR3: CASRSPGRYGYTF

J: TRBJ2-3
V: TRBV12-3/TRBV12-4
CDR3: CASSPFNRFSTDTQYF

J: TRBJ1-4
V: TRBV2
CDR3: CASSPATNEKLFF

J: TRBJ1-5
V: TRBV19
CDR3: CASNRDKGGNQPQHF

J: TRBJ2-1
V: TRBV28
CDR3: CASSGPRLAHNEQFF

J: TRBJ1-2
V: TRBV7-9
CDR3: CASSLQGSGSYGYTF